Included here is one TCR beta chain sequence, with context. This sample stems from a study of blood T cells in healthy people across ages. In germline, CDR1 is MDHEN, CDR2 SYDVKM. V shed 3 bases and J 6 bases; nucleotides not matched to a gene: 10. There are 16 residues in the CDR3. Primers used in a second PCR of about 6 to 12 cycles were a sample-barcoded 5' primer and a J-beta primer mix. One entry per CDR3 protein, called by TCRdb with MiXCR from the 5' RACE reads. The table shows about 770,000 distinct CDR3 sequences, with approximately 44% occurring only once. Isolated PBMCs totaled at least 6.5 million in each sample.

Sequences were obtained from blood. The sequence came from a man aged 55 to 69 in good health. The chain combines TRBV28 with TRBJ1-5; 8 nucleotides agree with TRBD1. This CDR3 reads CASSLVLDRVRQPQHF. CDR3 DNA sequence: TGTGCCAGCAGTTTGGTTTTGGACAGGGTCCGTCAGCCCCAGCATTTT.